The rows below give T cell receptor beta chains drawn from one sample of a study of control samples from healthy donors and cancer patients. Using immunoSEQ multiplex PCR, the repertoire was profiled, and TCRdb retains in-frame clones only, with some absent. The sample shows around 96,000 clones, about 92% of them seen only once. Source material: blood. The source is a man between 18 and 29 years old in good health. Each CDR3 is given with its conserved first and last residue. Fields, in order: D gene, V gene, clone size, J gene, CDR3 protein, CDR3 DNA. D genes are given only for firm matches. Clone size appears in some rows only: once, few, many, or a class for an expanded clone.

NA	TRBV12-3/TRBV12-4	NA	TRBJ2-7	CASSLFSYEQYF	TGTGCCAGCAGTTTATTCTCGTACGAGCAGTACTTC
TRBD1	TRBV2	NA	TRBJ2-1	CASSEFLGTAYNEQFF	TGTGCCAGCAGTGAATTTTTGGGGACAGCCTACAATGAGCAGTTCTTC
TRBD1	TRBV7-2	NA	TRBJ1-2	CASSASGTGLYGYTF	TGTGCCAGCAGCGCATCCGGGACAGGCCTATATGGCTACACCTTC
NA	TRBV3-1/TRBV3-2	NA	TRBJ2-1	CASSPSGLYSYNEQFF	TGTGCCAGCAGCCCCTCGGGACTTTACTCCTACAATGAGCAGTTCTTC
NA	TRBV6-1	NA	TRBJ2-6	CASSEGGAGANVLTF	TGTGCCAGCAGTGAAGGGGGCGCTGGGGCCAACGTCCTGACTTTC
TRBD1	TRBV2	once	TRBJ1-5	CASSGGGQPQHF	TGTGCCAGCAGCGGAGGGGGCCAGCCCCAGCATTTT
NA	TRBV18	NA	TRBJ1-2	CASSPPSTNYGYTF	TGTGCCAGCTCACCACCATCGACTAACTATGGCTACACCTTC
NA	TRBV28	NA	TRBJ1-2	CASSSPSTRYGYTF	TGTGCCAGCAGTTCCCCTTCTACCCGCTATGGCTACACCTTC
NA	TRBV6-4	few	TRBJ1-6	CASSVHRNSPLHF	TGTGCCAGCAGTGTCCACAGAAATTCACCCCTCCACTTT
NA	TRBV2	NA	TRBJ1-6	CASMAVYNSPLHF	TGTGCCAGCATGGCCGTCTATAATTCACCCCTCCACTTT
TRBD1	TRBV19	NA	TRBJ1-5	CASSKRTGQNQPQHF	TGTGCCAGTAGTAAGAGGACAGGGCAAAATCAGCCCCAGCATTTT
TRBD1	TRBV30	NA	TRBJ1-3	CAWTQTGGNTIYF	TGTGCCTGGACCCAGACAGGGGGAAACACCATATATTTT
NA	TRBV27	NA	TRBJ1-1	CASSLSSQVEAFF	TGTGCCAGCAGTTTATCGTCCCAAGTCGAAGCTTTCTTT
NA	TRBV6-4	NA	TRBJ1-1	CASSARLNTEAFF	TGTGCCAGCAGTGCCCGATTGAACACTGAAGCTTTCTTT
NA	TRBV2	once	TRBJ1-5	CASSEVEQYSNQPQHF	TGTGCCAGCAGTGAGGTTGAGCAGTATAGCAATCAGCCCCAGCATTTT
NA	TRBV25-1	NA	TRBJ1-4	CASSVSGNEKLFF	TGTGCCAGCAGTGTTTCCGGTAATGAAAAACTGTTTTTT
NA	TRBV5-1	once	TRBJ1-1	CASSTSRLSENTEAFF	TGCGCCAGCAGCACCTCGCGTCTTTCGGAGAACACTGAAGCTTTCTTT
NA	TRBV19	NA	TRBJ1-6	CASSATGTVISSPLHF	TGTGCCAGTAGTGCAACCGGGACGGTAATCAGTTCACCCCTCCACTTT
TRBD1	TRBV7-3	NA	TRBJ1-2	CASSVRDRADYGYTF	TGTGCCAGCAGCGTCCGGGACAGAGCAGACTATGGCTACACCTTC
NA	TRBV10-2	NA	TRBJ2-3	CASSSTRGVDTQYF	TGCGCCAGCAGTTCGACTAGAGGAGTAGATACGCAGTATTTT
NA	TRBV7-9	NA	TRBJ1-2	CASSLDYRDYTF	TGTGCCAGCAGCTTAGACTATAGGGACTACACCTTC
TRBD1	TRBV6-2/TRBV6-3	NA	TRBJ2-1	CASSYAGQGWNEQFF	TGTGCCAGCAGTTACGCCGGACAGGGATGGAATGAGCAGTTCTTC
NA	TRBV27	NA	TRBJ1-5	CASSNVFSNQPQHF	TGTGCCAGCAGTAACGTTTTTAGCAATCAGCCCCAGCATTTT
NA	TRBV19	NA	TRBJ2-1	CASSIGVGGRGQFF	TGTGCCAGTAGTATAGGTGTTGGGGGAAGGGGGCAGTTCTTC
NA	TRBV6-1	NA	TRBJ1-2	CASSETIYYGYTF	TGTGCCAGCAGTGAAACGATTTACTATGGCTACACCTTC
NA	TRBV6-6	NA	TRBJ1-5	CASSYSGQNNQPQHF	TGTGCCAGCAGTTACTCCGGACAGAACAATCAGCCCCAGCATTTT
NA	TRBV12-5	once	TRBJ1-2	CASGIGGGYTF	TGTGCTAGTGGTATTGGGGGCGGCTACACCTTC
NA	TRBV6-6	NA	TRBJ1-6	CASSPQGLSPLHF	TGTGCCAGCAGCCCCCAGGGGCTGTCACCCCTCCACTTT
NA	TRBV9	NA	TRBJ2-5	CASGGSQETQYF	TGTGCTTCTGGGGGAAGCCAAGAGACCCAGTACTTC
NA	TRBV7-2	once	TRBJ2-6	CASSLTSFSGANVLTF	TGTGCCAGCAGCTTAACTTCGTTCTCTGGGGCCAACGTCCTGACTTTC
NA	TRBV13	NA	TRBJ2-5	CASSLGTDQETQYF	TGTGCCAGCAGCTTAGGGACGGATCAAGAGACCCAGTACTTC
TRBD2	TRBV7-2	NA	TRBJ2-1	CASSGGAGYNEQFF	TGTGCCAGCAGCGGGGGAGCGGGGTACAATGAGCAGTTCTTC
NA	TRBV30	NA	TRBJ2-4	CAWSVWGAGDIQYF	TGTGCCTGGAGTGTTTGGGGGGCAGGAGACATTCAGTACTTC
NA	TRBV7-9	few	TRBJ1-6	CASSRRKDNSPLHF	TGTGCCAGCAGCCGACGAAAGGATAATTCACCCCTCCACTTT
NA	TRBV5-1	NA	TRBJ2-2	CASSLVANTGELFF	TGCGCCAGCAGCTTGGTAGCCAACACCGGGGAGCTGTTTTTT
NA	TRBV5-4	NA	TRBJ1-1	CASSARDGKTEAFF	TGTGCCAGCAGCGCCAGGGACGGGAAAACTGAAGCTTTCTTT
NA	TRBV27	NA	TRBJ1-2	CASSLSGTTRGYTF	TGTGCCAGCAGTTTATCCGGGACAACACGTGGCTACACCTTC
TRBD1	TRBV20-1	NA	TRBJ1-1	CSAGDREGTEAFF	TGCAGTGCTGGTGACAGGGAGGGAACTGAAGCTTTCTTT
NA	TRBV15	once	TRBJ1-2	CATSMDRNELRGYTF	TGTGCCACCAGCATGGACAGAAACGAACTACGGGGCTACACCTTC
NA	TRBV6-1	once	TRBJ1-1	CASSELRAFF	TGTGCCAGCAGTGAATTACGAGCTTTCTTT
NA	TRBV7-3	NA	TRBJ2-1	CASSLFTGLYNEQFF	TGTGCCAGCAGCTTATTTACAGGGCTATACAATGAGCAGTTCTTC
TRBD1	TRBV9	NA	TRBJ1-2	CASSGGQATHYGYTF	TGTGCCAGCAGCGGGGGACAGGCGACCCATTATGGCTACACCTTC
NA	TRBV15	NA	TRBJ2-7	CATSRDMLGVSYEQYF	TGTGCCACCAGCAGAGATATGTTGGGGGTCTCCTACGAGCAGTACTTC
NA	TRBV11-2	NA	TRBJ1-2	CASDRGSGGYTF	TGTGCCAGCGATCGGGGGTCGGGTGGCTACACCTTC
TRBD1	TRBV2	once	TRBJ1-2	CASRDGTGDYGYTF	TGTGCCAGCAGGGATGGGACAGGGGACTATGGCTACACCTTC
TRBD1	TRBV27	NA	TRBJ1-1	CASMGQLNTEAFF	TGTGCCAGCATGGGACAGTTGAACACTGAAGCTTTCTTT
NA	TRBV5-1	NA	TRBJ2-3	CASSPEGQALGDTQYF	TGCGCCAGCAGCCCGGAGGGGCAGGCTTTGGGAGATACGCAGTATTTT
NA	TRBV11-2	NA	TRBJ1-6	CASSLDNSPLHF	TGTGCCAGCAGCTTAGACAATTCACCCCTCCACTTT
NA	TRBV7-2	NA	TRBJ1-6	CASRSGAGSGSPLHF	TGTGCCAGCAGAAGTGGAGCAGGGTCCGGGTCACCCCTCCACTTT